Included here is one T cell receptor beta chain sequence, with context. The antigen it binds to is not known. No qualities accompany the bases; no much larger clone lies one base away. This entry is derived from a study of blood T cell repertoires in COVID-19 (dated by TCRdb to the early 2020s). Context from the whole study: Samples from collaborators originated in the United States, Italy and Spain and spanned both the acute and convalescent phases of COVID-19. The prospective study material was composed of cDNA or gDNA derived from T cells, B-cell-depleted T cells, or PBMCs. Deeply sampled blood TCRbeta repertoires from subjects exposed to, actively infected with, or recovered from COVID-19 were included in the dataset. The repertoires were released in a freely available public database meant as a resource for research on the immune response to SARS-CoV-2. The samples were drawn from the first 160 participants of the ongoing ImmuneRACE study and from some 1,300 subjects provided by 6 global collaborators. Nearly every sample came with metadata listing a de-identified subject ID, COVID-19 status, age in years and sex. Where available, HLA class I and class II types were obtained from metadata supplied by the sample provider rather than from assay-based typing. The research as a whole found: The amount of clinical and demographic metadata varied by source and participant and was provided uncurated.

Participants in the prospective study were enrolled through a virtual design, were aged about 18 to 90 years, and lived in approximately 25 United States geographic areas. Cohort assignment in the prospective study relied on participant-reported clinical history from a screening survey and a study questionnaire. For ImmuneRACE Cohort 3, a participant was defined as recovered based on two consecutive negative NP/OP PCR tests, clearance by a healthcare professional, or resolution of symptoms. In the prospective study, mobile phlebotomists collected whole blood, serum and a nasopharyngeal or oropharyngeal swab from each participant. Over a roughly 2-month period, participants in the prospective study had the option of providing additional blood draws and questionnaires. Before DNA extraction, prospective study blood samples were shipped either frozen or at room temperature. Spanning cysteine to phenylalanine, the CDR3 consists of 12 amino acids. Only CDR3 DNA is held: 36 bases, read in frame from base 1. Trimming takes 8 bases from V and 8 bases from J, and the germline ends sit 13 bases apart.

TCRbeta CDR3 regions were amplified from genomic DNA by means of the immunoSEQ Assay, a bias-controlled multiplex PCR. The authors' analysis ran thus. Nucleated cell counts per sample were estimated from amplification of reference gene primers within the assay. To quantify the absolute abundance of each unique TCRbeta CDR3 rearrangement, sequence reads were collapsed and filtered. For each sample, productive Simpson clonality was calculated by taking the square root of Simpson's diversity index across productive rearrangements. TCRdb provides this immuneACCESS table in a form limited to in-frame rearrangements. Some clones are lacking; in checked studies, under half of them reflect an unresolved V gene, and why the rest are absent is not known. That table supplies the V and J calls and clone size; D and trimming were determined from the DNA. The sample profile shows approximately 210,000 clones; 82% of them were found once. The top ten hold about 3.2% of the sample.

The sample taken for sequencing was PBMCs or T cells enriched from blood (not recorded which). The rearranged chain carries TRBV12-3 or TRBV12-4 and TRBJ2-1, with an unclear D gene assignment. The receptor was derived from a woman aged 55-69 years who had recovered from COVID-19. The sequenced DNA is TGTGCCAGCGGCCTTACGAACGATGAGCAGTTCTTC. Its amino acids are CASGLTNDEQFF.